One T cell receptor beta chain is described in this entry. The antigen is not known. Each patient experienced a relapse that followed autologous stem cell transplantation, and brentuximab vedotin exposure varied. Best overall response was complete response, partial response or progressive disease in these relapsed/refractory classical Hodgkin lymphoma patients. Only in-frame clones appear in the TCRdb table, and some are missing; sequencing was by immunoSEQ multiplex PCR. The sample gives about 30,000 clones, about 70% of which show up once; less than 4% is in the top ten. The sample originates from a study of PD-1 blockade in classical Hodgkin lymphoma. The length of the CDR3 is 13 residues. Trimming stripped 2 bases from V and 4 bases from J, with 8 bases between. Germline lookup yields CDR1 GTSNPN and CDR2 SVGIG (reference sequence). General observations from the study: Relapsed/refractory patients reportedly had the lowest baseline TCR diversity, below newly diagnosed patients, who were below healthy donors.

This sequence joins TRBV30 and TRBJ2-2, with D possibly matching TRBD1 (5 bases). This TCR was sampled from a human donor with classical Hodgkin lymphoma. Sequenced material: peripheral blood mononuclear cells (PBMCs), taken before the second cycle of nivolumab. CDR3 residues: CAWSLRVTGELFF. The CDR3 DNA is TGTGCCTGGAGTCTCAGGGTCACCGGGGAGCTGTTTTTT.